This entry describes one T cell receptor (beta chain). This record comes from a study of blood T cell repertoires in COVID-19. Study in general: Acute and convalescent COVID-19 samples came from the United States, Italy and Spain.

CDR3 size: 14 residues. Trimming removed 8 bases from V and 0 bases from J, with 8 bases in between. Germline lookup yields CDR1 MNHEY and CDR2 SVGAGI. In the authors' methods: Amplification of reference gene primers provided the estimated nucleated cell counts. TCRdb's copy holds only in-frame clones and misses some; the assay was immunoSEQ multiplex PCR. The D gene and trimming were derived from the DNA, and the V and J assignments and clone size from that table. The sample contains some 31,000 clones, roughly 88% of which appear only once. Sequencing was performed on peripheral blood. The chain links TRBV6-5 to TRBJ1-6; D is ambiguous. This sequence originates from a man between 65 and 80 years old with active or convalescent COVID-19. CDR3 DNA: TGTGCCAGCCGAGTGAGCTCCTATAATTCACCCCTCCACTTT. Encoded protein: CASRVSSYNSPLHF.